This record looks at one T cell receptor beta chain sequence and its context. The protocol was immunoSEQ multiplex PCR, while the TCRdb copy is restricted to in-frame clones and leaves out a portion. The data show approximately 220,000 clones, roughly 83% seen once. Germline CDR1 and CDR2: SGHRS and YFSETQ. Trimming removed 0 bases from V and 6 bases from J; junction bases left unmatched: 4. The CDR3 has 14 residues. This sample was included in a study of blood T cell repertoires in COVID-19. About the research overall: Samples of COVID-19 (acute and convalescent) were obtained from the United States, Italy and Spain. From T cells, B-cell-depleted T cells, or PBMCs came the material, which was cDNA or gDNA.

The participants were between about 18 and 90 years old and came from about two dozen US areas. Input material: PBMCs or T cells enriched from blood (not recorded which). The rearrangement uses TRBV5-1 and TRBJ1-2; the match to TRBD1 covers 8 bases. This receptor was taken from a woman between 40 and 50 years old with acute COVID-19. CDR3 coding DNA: TGCGCCAGCAGCTTGGAGGGACAGGCGGATGGCTACACCTTC. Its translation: CASSLEGQADGYTF.